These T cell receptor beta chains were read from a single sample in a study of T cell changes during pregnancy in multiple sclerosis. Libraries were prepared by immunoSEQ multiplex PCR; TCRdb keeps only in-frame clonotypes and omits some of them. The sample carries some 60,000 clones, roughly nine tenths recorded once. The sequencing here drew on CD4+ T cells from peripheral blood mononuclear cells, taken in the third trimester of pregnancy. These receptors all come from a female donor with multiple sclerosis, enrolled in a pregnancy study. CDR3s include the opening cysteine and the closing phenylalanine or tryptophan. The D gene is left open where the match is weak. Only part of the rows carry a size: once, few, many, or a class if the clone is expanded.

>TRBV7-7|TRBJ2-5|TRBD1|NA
CASSLPNQGAGETQYF
TGTGCCAGCAGCTTACCAAATCAGGGGGCAGGAGAGACCCAGTACTTC
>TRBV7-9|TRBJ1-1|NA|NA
CASSRETGNTEAFF
TGTGCCAGCAGCCGCGAGACAGGGAACACTGAAGCTTTCTTT
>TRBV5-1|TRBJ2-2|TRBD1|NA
CASSRQGSPTGELFF
TGCGCCAGCAGCCGACAGGGGTCCCCCACCGGGGAGCTGTTTTTT
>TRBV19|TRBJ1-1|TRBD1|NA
CASSIGAGQGGLSEAFF
TGTGCCAGTAGTATAGGGGCTGGACAGGGAGGTTTGTCTGAAGCTTTCTTT
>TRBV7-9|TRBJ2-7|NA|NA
CASSPRVGAGFPYEQYF
TGTGCCAGCAGCCCCCGGGTTGGCGCAGGGTTCCCCTACGAGCAGTACTTC
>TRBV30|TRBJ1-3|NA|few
CAWRSFGNTIYF
TGTGCCTGGAGATCTTTTGGAAACACCATATATTTT
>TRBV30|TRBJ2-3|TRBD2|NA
CAWGIAGGRTDTQYF
TGTGCCTGGGGAATAGCGGGAGGGAGAACAGATACGCAGTATTTT
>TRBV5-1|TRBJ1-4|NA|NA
CASSLGQGFEKLFF
TGCGCCAGCAGCTTGGGTCAGGGCTTCGAAAAACTGTTTTTT
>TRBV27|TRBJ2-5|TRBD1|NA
CASSLWGQKETQYF
TGTGCCAGCAGTTTATGGGGACAGAAAGAGACCCAGTACTTC
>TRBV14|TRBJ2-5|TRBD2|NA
CASSQLSGREGIETQYF
TGTGCCAGCAGCCAACTTTCGGGGCGGGAGGGCATCGAGACCCAGTACTTC
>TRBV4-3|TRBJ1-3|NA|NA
CASSPEQGNTIYF
TGCGCCAGCAGCCCCGAACAGGGAAACACCATATATTTT
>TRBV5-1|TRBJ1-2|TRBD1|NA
CASSSSVGQGGHGYTF
TGCGCCAGCAGCTCTTCGGTGGGTCAGGGGGGCCATGGCTACACCTTC
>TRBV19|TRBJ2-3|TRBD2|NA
CARGLGGIHTQYF
TGTGCCAGGGGACTAGGGGGAATACATACGCAGTATTTT
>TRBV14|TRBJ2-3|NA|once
CASTPRVGGADTQYF
TGTGCCAGCACGCCAAGAGTAGGGGGGGCAGATACGCAGTATTTT
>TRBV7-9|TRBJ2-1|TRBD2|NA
CASSLTSGGSNEQFF
TGTGCCAGCAGCCTAACTAGCGGGGGATCCAATGAGCAGTTCTTC
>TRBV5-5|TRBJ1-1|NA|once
CASSSLGGVVTEAFF
TGTGCCAGCAGCTCCCTGGGAGGGGTCGTCACTGAAGCTTTCTTT
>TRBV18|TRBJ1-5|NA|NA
CASSFGEGNQPQHF
TGTGCCAGCTCATTTGGGGAGGGCAATCAGCCCCAGCATTTT
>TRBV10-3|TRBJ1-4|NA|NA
CAISVGGDEKLFF
TGTGCCATCAGTGTAGGGGGTGATGAAAAACTGTTTTTT
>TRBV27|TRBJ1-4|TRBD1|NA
CASSFRGQVSARSNEKLFF
TGTGCCAGCAGTTTTAGAGGACAGGTGTCGGCGAGGTCTAATGAAAAACTGTTTTTT
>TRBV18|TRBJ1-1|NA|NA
CASSSTAEGAAFF
TGTGCCAGCTCATCAACGGCGGAAGGGGCAGCTTTCTTT
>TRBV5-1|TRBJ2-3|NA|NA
CASSLEAGTDTQYF
TGCGCCAGCAGCTTAGAAGCGGGCACAGATACGCAGTATTTT
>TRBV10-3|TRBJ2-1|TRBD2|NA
CAIKREGLNEQFF
TGTGCCATCAAGCGGGAGGGCCTAAATGAGCAGTTCTTC
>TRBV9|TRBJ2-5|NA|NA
CASSVGQSQETQYF
TGTGCCAGCAGCGTCGGACAGTCCCAAGAGACCCAGTACTTC
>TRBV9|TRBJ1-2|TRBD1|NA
CASSVEEGARYGYTF
TGTGCCAGCAGCGTAGAAGAGGGGGCGCGCTATGGCTACACCTTC
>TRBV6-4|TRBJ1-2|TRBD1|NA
CASNRGQGNGYTF
TGTGCCAGCAACAGGGGACAGGGAAATGGCTACACCTTC
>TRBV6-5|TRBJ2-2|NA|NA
CASSYSQLTGELFF
TGTGCCAGCAGTTACAGTCAGTTGACCGGGGAGCTGTTTTTT
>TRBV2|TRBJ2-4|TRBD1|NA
CASSERTGRNIQYF
TGTGCCAGCAGTGAACGGACAGGCCGGAACATTCAGTACTTC
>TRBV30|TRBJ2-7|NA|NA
CAWSVHSVSYEQYF
TGTGCCTGGAGTGTACATTCCGTCTCCTACGAGCAGTACTTC
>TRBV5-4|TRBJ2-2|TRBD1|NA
CASSTGTGRKTGELFF
TGTGCCAGCAGCACTGGGACAGGGAGGAAAACCGGGGAGCTGTTTTTT
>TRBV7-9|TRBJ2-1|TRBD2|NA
CASSLGASGSNEQFF
TGTGCCAGCAGCTTAGGGGCTAGCGGGTCGAATGAGCAGTTCTTC
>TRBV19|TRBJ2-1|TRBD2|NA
CASSMEDLSGSMFF
TGTGCCAGTAGTATGGAAGACCTTAGCGGGAGCATGTTCTTC
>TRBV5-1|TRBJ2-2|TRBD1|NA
CASSATGGFTGELFF
TGCGCCAGCAGCGCTACAGGGGGCTTCACCGGGGAGCTGTTTTTT
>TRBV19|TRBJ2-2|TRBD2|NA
CASRSGSGVTGELFF
TGTGCCAGTAGGTCGGGTAGCGGGGTGACAGGGGAGCTGTTTTTT
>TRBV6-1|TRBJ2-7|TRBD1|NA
CASSEDRGSYEQYF
TGTGCCAGCAGTGAGGACAGGGGAAGTTACGAGCAGTACTTC
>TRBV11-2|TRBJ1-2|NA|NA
CASSSLRGGGYTF
TGTGCCAGCAGTTCACTGAGGGGAGGAGGCTACACCTTC
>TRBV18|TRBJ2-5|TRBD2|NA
CASSPRGGAFQETQYF
TGTGCCAGCTCACCCCGGGGAGGGGCATTCCAAGAGACCCAGTACTTC
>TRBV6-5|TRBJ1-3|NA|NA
CASIATGAGNTIYF
TGTGCCAGCATTGCGACTGGTGCTGGAAACACCATATATTTT
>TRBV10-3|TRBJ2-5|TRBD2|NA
CAISESDSGGAMKTQYF
TGTGCCATCAGTGAGTCTGATAGCGGGGGGGCCATGAAGACCCAGTACTTC
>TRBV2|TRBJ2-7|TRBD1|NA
CASRPDRAYEQYF
TGTGCCAGCAGGCCGGACAGGGCCTACGAGCAGTACTTC
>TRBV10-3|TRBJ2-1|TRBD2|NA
CAISPGTRGVNEQFF
TGTGCCATCAGTCCCGGGACCCGGGGGGTGAATGAGCAGTTCTTC
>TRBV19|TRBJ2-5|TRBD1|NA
CASSLNRGETQYF
TGTGCCAGTAGTCTAAACAGGGGAGAGACCCAGTACTTC
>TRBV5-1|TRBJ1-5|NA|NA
CASSLVAGTGNQPQHF
TGCGCCAGCAGCTTGGTGGCAGGAACAGGCAATCAGCCCCAGCATTTT
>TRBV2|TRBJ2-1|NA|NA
CASKREGDFGQFF
TGTGCCAGCAAGAGGGAGGGGGACTTTGGGCAGTTCTTC
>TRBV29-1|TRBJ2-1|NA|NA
CSGRINEQFF
TGCAGCGGCAGGATAAATGAGCAGTTCTTC
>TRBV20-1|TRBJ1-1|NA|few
CSARGATEAFF
TGCAGTGCTAGGGGAGCCACTGAAGCTTTCTTT
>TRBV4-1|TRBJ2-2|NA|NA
CASSQGLSDSGELFF
TGCGCCAGCAGCCAAGGCCTTAGCGATAGCGGGGAGCTGTTTTTT
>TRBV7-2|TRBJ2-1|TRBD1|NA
CASSPRDRGPTGQFF
TGTGCCAGCAGCCCCCGGGACAGGGGCCCCACCGGGCAGTTCTTC
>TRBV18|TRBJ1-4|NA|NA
CASSPGQRGKNEKLFF
TGTGCCAGCTCGCCGGGCCAGAGGGGGAAAAATGAAAAACTGTTTTTT
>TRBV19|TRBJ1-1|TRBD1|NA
CASSIPGQVRNTEAFF
TGTGCCAGTAGTATCCCGGGACAGGTGAGGAACACTGAAGCTTTCTTT
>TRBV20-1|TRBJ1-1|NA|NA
CSANTGQEAFF
TGCAGTGCTAACACTGGACAGGAAGCTTTCTTT
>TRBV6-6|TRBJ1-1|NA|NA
CASSLTGNTEAFF
TGTGCCAGCAGCCTCACAGGGAACACTGAAGCTTTCTTT
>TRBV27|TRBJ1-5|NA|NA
CASSLKEFQPQHF
TGTGCCAGCAGTTTAAAGGAGTTTCAGCCCCAGCATTTT
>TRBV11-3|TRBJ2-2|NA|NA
CASSSPVTGSPAGTGELFF
TGTGCCAGCAGCTCTCCAGTCACCGGGTCCCCGGCGGGCACCGGGGAGCTGTTTTTT
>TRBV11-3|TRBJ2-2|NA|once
CASSPRERPGELFF
TGTGCCAGCAGCCCCCGGGAGAGGCCCGGGGAGCTGTTTTTT
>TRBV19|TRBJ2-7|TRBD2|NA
CASSIILAELYEQYF
TGTGCCAGTAGTATCATACTAGCGGAGCTCTACGAGCAGTACTTC
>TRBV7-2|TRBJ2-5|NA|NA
CASSQLNQETQYF
TGTGCCAGCAGCCAACTAAACCAAGAGACCCAGTACTTC